This T cell receptor (beta chain) was retrieved from a study of cytomegalovirus exposure and HLA in healthy donors. To note about this clone: What it binds is unknown.

Study-wide findings and caveats: One variant, a missense change in DCLRE1C, was linked in a later analysis to TCR beta V- and J-gene trimming.

With 60 Vbeta and 13 Jbeta primers, the PCR was carried out. Using immunoSEQ multiplex PCR, the repertoire was profiled, and TCRdb retains in-frame clones only, with some absent. The table has 150,000 to 200,000 clones, roughly 87% seen once. Sequencing used PBMCs. The TCR comes from a girl under two years old in good health and CMV-seronegative.

The CDR3 DNA reads TGTGCCAGCAGCCTATTGGTAGCGGGCAATGAGCAGTTCTTC. Translated, it gives CASSLLVAGNEQFF. V and J are TRBV27 and TRBJ2-1, with TRBD2 matching 7 bases. Germline trimming cut 6 bases from V and 6 bases from J; bases unmatched to any gene: 8. Germline-derived CDR1 and CDR2 are MNHEY and SMNVEV (reference sequence). This CDR3 is built from 14 residues.